This T cell receptor (beta chain) came from a study of cytomegalovirus exposure and HLA in healthy donors. Concerning this clone: Its specificity is not known.

The CDR3 spans 15 residues. The ends lost 2 bases at V and 2 bases at J; junction bases unmatched: 3. The germline V gene encodes CDR1 SEHNR and CDR2 FQNEAQ (reference sequence). Amplification used 60 Vbeta primers and 13 Jbeta primers. Only in-frame clones appear in the TCRdb table, and some are missing; sequencing was by immunoSEQ multiplex PCR. Its table records just over 80,000 clones. General study results and limits: A later analysis reportedly found fewer N-insertions in an Asian-associated ancestry cluster than the approximately 660-donor mean. TCR beta chains numbering 164 were designated cytomegalovirus-associated. Reports state that TCR beta sequences accurately predicted most subjects' HLA-A and HLA-B alleles.

The J gene is TRBJ2-5, the V gene TRBV7-9, with 9 bases lining up with TRBD2. The source material was PBMCs. The TCR sequence derives from a woman in her twenties or thirties in good health and CMV-seronegative. The CDR3 reads CASSLLAGTQETQYF. The DNA of the CDR3 is TGTGCCAGCAGCTTACTAGCGGGGACACAAGAGACCCAGTACTTC.